These T cell receptor beta chains were read from a single sample in a study of long-term antiretroviral therapy in people with HIV. Profiling relied on immunoSEQ multiplex PCR, and the TCRdb table lists in-frame clones only, not all of them. Here the sample spans roughly 20,000 clones, approximately 80% being singletons. The sequencing here drew on unsorted PBMCs, taken 0.2 years after starting antiretroviral therapy. Every receptor here comes from a woman between 40 and 50 years old with HIV. The CDR3 runs from the conserved cysteine through the conserved F or W. The order of the fields is D gene, J gene, CDR3 length, V gene, clone size, CDR3 protein, CDR3 DNA. D genes are given only for firm matches. Not all rows give a size; the values are once, few, many and, for expanded clones, a class.

- TRBJ1-2 15 TRBV11-3 - CASSWGGTPYYGYTF TGTGCCAGCAGCTGGGGTGGGACACCGTACTATGGCTACACCTTC
- TRBJ2-2 16 TRBV4-1 - CASSQGTGVRAGELFF TGCGCCAGCAGCCAGGGTACAGGAGTACGAGCCGGGGAGCTGTTTTTT
TRBD1 TRBJ1-2 14 TRBV11-2 - CASSPDRGAYGYTF TGTGCCAGCAGCCCCGACAGGGGTGCCTATGGCTACACCTTC
- TRBJ1-4 15 TRBV5-1 - CASSLVLGGNEKLFF TGCGCCAGCAGCTTGGTTCTAGGGGGTAATGAAAAACTGTTTTTT
TRBD2 TRBJ2-3 18 TRBV6-1 - CASSDFTSGRIGTDTQYF TGTGCCAGCAGTGATTTTACTAGCGGGAGGATTGGCACAGATACGCAGTATTTT
- TRBJ1-1 14 TRBV30 - CAWSVIGGATEAFF TGTGCCTGGAGTGTAATCGGGGGCGCGACTGAAGCTTTCTTT
- TRBJ1-2 13 TRBV10-3 - CAISGNTNYGYTF TGTGCCATCAGTGGGAACACTAACTATGGCTACACCTTC
TRBD2 TRBJ2-7 14 TRBV9 - CASSETSGPYEQYF TGTGCCAGCAGCGAGACTAGCGGACCATACGAGCAGTACTTC
- TRBJ1-3 15 TRBV6-1 - CASSSTWGSGNTIYF TGTGCCAGCAGTTCAACTTGGGGCTCTGGAAACACCATATATTTT
TRBD1 TRBJ2-1 15 TRBV5-4 - CASSERTGGTGEQFF TGTGCCAGCAGCGAAAGGACAGGGGGAACAGGGGAGCAGTTCTTC
- TRBJ2-7 15 TRBV28 - CASSSPRELSYEQYF TGTGCCAGCAGTTCCCCCCGGGAGCTATCCTACGAGCAGTACTTC
- TRBJ1-1 15 TRBV4-1 - CASSHPGSHPTEAFF TGCGCCAGCAGCCATCCAGGTTCGCATCCCACTGAAGCTTTCTTT
- TRBJ2-4 15 TRBV6-1 - CASIAGQRAKNIQYF TGTGCCAGCATCGCGGGACAGCGAGCCAAAAACATTCAGTACTTC
- TRBJ2-1 12 TRBV19 - CASSIGRAWQFF TGTGCCAGTAGTATAGGCAGGGCATGGCAGTTCTTC
- TRBJ1-2 13 TRBV7-2 - CASSFGQLYGYTF TGTGCCAGCAGCTTCGGACAGTTGTATGGCTACACCTTC
- TRBJ1-4 12 TRBV5-1 - CASSLEGMGWFF TGCGCCAGCAGCTTGGAGGGTATGGGCTGGTTTTTT
- TRBJ1-2 15 TRBV6-5 - CASSYSLQGHYGYTF TGTGCCAGCAGTTACTCATTGCAGGGACACTATGGCTACACCTTC
- TRBJ1-1 15 TRBV9 - CASSSREHRNTEAFF TGTGCCAGCAGCTCGAGGGAACACCGGAACACTGAAGCTTTCTTT
- TRBJ2-2 16 TRBV7-9 - CASSLGETSDTGELFF TGTGCCAGCAGCTTAGGGGAGACTAGTGACACCGGGGAGCTGTTTTTT
TRBD1 TRBJ2-1 15 TRBV7-9 - CASSITGAADNEQFF TGTGCCAGCAGCATCACAGGGGCCGCCGACAATGAGCAGTTCTTC
- TRBJ1-3 14 TRBV6-6 few CASSYGSSGNTIYF TGTGCCAGCAGTTACGGGAGCTCTGGAAACACCATATATTTT
TRBD2 TRBJ2-7 14 TRBV7-9 - CASSAPSGRYEQYF TGTGCCAGCAGCGCCCCTAGCGGGCGATACGAGCAGTACTTC
TRBD1 TRBJ1-1 14 TRBV7-2 - CASSLGQGAAEAFF TGTGCCAGCAGCCTGGGACAGGGGGCTGCGGAAGCTTTCTTT
TRBD2 TRBJ2-1 17 TRBV7-9 - CASSPRLAGGPANEQFF TGTGCCAGCAGCCCGAGACTAGCGGGAGGGCCAGCCAATGAGCAGTTCTTC
- TRBJ2-7 16 TRBV19 - CASSIDLPGGSYEQYF TGTGCCAGTAGTATAGACCTGCCCGGGGGCTCCTACGAGCAGTACTTC
TRBD1 TRBJ1-4 15 TRBV11-3 - CASSLPRTGEEKLFF TGTGCCAGCAGCTTACCCAGGACAGGAGAGGAAAAACTGTTTTTT
- TRBJ1-3 14 TRBV18 - CASSAGASGNTIYF TGTGCCAGCTCAGCAGGTGCCTCTGGAAACACCATATATTTT